These 23 T cell receptor beta chains originate from one sample sequenced in a study of T and B cells in COVID-19 patients. TRB rearrangements were amplified by multiplex PCR with BIOMED2 TRB-A/B primers. A single record per CDR3 protein comes from TCRdb applying MiXCR to the multiplex PCR reads. This sample has about 3,000 distinct CDR3 sequences, with 28% found just once. TRB was amplified from around 230-520 ng of blood genomic DNA. Sequencing used blood. The receptors were sampled from a human donor with active COVID-19. The donor label of this sample is uncertain.

This clonotype was seen a few times. V gene TRBV6-5 combines with J gene TRBJ1-5; TRBD1 aligns across 7 bases. Germline-derived CDR1 and CDR2 are MNHEY and SVGAGI. V was clipped by 8 bases and J by 5 bases; unmatched bases: 6. The CDR3 runs 13 residues. The chain's CDR3 is CASQGDGYQPQHF. CDR3 DNA: TGTGCCAGCCAGGGGGACGGTTATCAGCCCCAGCATTTT.

By sample share, this clonotype is medium-sized (0.01 to 0.1%). The chain couples TRBV19 to TRBJ2-7; a possible D gene is TRBD1 (6 bases). The germline gives CDR1 LNHDA, CDR2 SQIVND (reference sequence). The V end was cut by 6 bases, the J end by 6 bases, with 18 bases between. This CDR3 has 14 residues. The CDR3 DNA reads as TGTGCCAGTAGGCGAGGGACAAGAGAGTCCGAGCAGTACTTC. Its protein product is CASRRGTRESEQYF. Filled out from reference TRBV19 and TRBJ2-7, the complete variable domain reads DGGITQSPKYLFRKEGQNVTLSCEQNLNHDAMYWYRQDPGQGLRLIYYSQIVNDFQKGDIAEGYSVSREKKESFPLTVTSAQKNPTAFYLCASRRGTRESEQYFGPGTRLTVT.

DNA of the CDR3: TGTGCCAGCTCACCAGTGCCCGTTAGGGGCGGGGTGGCCGAGCAGTACTTC. This gives the protein CASSPVPVRGGVAEQYF. The rearrangement uses TRBV18 and TRBJ2-7, with D perhaps TRBD2 (6 bases). Germline V gene sequence: CDR1 KGHSH, CDR2 LQKENI. The ends were cut back, 2 bases at V and 6 bases at J, with 23 bases in the middle. This CDR3 region has 17 residues.

This clonotype was seen once. The V gene is TRBV5-1, the J gene TRBJ2-1, with 14 bases aligning to TRBD2. This CDR3 region has 17 residues. The ends lost 0 bases at V and 5 bases at J; junction bases unmatched: 4. In germline, CDR1 is SGHRS, CDR2 YFSETQ. The CDR3 nucleotides are TGCGCCAGCAGCTTGGGGGGACTAGCGGGGGATGACAATGAGCAGTTCTTC. Residues: CASSLGGLAGDDNEQFF.

The chain recombines TRBV27 with TRBJ2-4; the match to TRBD2 covers 7 bases. The CDR3 sequence is 13 residues long. Trimming removed 6 bases from V and 9 bases from J; junction bases left unmatched: 8. From germline, CDR1 is MNHEY and CDR2 SMNVEV (reference sequence). The chain's CDR3 is CASSPTGGGIQYF. The CDR3 DNA is TGTGCCAGCAGCCCTACGGGGGGAGGCATTCAGTACTTC.

Note on this clonotype: A read error is possible here, since a much larger clone lies one base away. The rearrangement links TRBV29-1 to TRBJ1-1, with D unresolved. V shed 4 bases and J shed 4 bases, with 4 bases lying between them. Per the germline V gene, CDR1 is SQVTM and CDR2 is ANQGSEA. The CDR3 extends over 10 amino acids. DNA for the CDR3: TGCAGCGTTGTGGTCACTGAAGCTTTCTTT. It is translated as CSVVVTEAFF.

By share, this clonotype counts as medium-sized. The chain recombines TRBV12-3 or TRBV12-4 with TRBJ2-5; unclear D gene. The V and J ends lost 6 bases and 2 bases respectively, with 7 bases between them. The CDR3 extends over 12 amino acids. CDR3 region: CASSLLQETQYF. For the CDR3, the DNA is TGTGCCAGCAGCCTACTTCAAGAGACCCAGTACTTC.

By sample share, this clonotype is medium-sized. This chain uses TRBV5-4 with TRBJ2-3; 7 positions match TRBD2. This CDR3 has 17 residues. Germline trimming cut 1 base from V and 0 bases from J; bases unmatched to any gene: 8. From germline, CDR1 is SGHNT and CDR2 YYREEE (reference sequence). The CDR3 nucleotides read TGTGCCAGCAGCTTGAGGGCGGGGGTAGGGAGCACAGATACGCAGTATTTT. It specifies CASSLRAGVGSTDTQYF.

This clonotype is medium-sized. The chain links TRBV19 to TRBJ2-7, with 7 bases identical to TRBD2. Germline assignment: CDR1 LNHDA and CDR2 SQIVND (reference sequence). The length of the CDR3 is 14 residues. J was trimmed by 2 bases and V by 1 base; bases with no gene match: 2. In DNA, the CDR3 is TGTGCCAGTAGTATAGCTCGGGGGGCCTACGAGCAGTACTTC. The encoded protein is CASSIARGAYEQYF.

Of note for this clonotype: Just one base apart from a much larger clone, this may be a read error. No conserved phenylalanine or tryptophan ends this CDR3, so it is likely a read error. The V call is TRBV10-1, the J call TRBJ2-2, with D unresolved. From germline, CDR1 is WNHNN and CDR2 SYGVQD (reference sequence). CDR3 length: 12 residues. The V gene lost 4 bases and the J gene lost 4 bases, with 4 bases spanning the gap. The CDR3 loop reads CASSGITGELFL. In DNA form, the CDR3 reads TGCGCCAGCAGTGGCATCACCGGGGAGCTGTTTCTT.

This clonotype was counted between two and nine times. V is TRBV6-5 and J is TRBJ2-7; 16 bases map to TRBD2. The CDR3 sequence is 17 residues long. Germline V gene lookup returns CDR1 MNHEY and CDR2 SVGAGI. Trimming took 0 bases from V and 7 from J; bases not matched to a gene: 6. CDR3 nucleotide sequence: TGTGCCAGCAGTTACTCGGGACTAGCGGGGGGGCCTCGAGAGCAGTACTTC. Its translation is CASSYSGLAGGPREQYF.

Judged by abundance, this clonotype is medium-sized. V and J are TRBV19 and TRBJ2-7; 10 bases agree with TRBD1. Per germline, CDR1 LNHDA and CDR2 SQIVND (reference sequence). Trimming took 2 bases from V and 5 from J; bases not matched to a gene: 6. The CDR3 is 15 amino acids. CDR3: CASSIRGQGVNEQYF. CDR3 DNA sequence: TGTGCCAGTAGTATAAGAGGACAGGGGGTAAACGAGCAGTACTTC. The full variable domain, completed using reference TRBV19 and TRBJ2-7, is DGGITQSPKYLFRKEGQNVTLSCEQNLNHDAMYWYRQDPGQGLRLIYYSQIVNDFQKGDIAEGYSVSREKKESFPLTVTSAQKNPTAFYLCASSIRGQGVNEQYFGPGTRLTVT.

The chain combines TRBV18 with TRBJ2-6, with TRBD2 identical over 13 bases. The CDR3 extends over 18 amino acids. The V and J ends lost 3 bases and 2 bases, in that order; junction bases with no gene match: 4. CDR1 and CDR2 (germline): KGHSH, LQKENI. CDR3 DNA sequence: TGTGCCAGCTCACCTCAACTAGCGGGGGGGCCTGGGGCCAACGTCCTGACTTTC. This codes for CASSPQLAGGPGANVLTF. The complete variable domain, with remaining parts taken from reference TRBV18 and TRBJ2-6, reads NAGVMQNPRHLVRRRGQEARLRCSPMKGHSHVYWYRQLPEEGLKFMVYLQKENIIDESGMPKERFSAEFPKEGPSILRIQQVVRGDSAAYFCASSPQLAGGPGANVLTFGAGSRLTVL.

This clonotype rates as medium-sized. The rearrangement links TRBV15 to TRBJ2-1; TRBD2 aligns across 11 bases. From germline, CDR1 is LNHNV and CDR2 YYDKDF (reference sequence). Germline trimming cut 4 bases from V and 9 bases from J; bases unmatched to any gene: 5. The CDR3 contains 14 residues. The CDR3 reads CATSNSGRGAEQFF. As DNA, the CDR3 is TGTGCCACCAGCAATAGCGGGAGGGGCGCTGAGCAGTTCTTC.

By sample share, this clonotype is medium-sized. The chain employs TRBV19 and TRBJ2-2; 7 positions agree with TRBD2. The CDR3 extends over 16 amino acids. The J segment lost 0 bases and the V segment lost 4 bases, leaving 5 bases of the junction unmatched. Germline values: CDR1 LNHDA, CDR2 SQIVND (reference sequence). The CDR3 is CASSTSGTTNTGELFF. The CDR3 DNA sequence: TGTGCCAGTAGTACTTCCGGGACTACGAACACCGGGGAGCTGTTTTTT.

There are a few counts of this clonotype. The V and J genes are TRBV7-2 and TRBJ1-4; the D gene is possibly TRBD1 (5 bases). V lost 5 bases to trimming and J lost 0 bases, with 13 bases between them. Germline CDR1 and CDR2: SGHTA and FQGNSA. This CDR3 contains 16 residues. In nucleotides, the CDR3 is TGTGCCAGCAGCCCTCGCAGGGAGGCAACTAATGAAAAACTGTTTTTT. Its translation is CASSPRREATNEKLFF.

This chain joins TRBV6-5 and TRBJ2-1, with TRBD2 matching over 13 bases. V was pared by 6 bases and J by 7 bases, with 6 bases of the junction left unmatched. The CDR3 is 15 amino acids. Germline-derived CDR1 and CDR2 are MNHEY and SVGAGI. This chain's CDR3 is CASRELAGGLNEQFF. The CDR3 DNA reads as TGTGCCAGCAGGGAACTAGCGGGGGGGCTTAATGAGCAGTTCTTC.

J is TRBJ1-5 and V is TRBV13, with unresolved D. The germline V gene has CDR1 PRHDT and CDR2 FYEKMQ (reference sequence). This CDR3 spans 14 amino acids. Trimming shortened V by 2 bases and J by 3 bases, and 8 bases separated the two germline ends. CDR3 sequence (DNA): TGTGCCAGCAGCTTACGTACGGCCAATCAGCCCCAGCATTTT. It encodes CASSLRTANQPQHF.

V and J are TRBV21-1 and TRBJ1-1; no check of the table's D call, TRBD1, against the DNA was made. TRBV21-1 is deemed a pseudogene. This CDR3 has 14 amino acids. CDR3 protein: CAGEGGRGNTEAFF. The CDR3 region has the DNA TGTGCCGGAGAGGGGGGCAGAGGGAACACTGAAGCTTTCTTT.

By sample share, this clonotype is medium-sized. The chain carries TRBV13 and TRBJ2-3, with TRBD2 matching 13 bases. The ends lost 5 bases at V and 11 bases at J; junction bases unmatched: 13. From germline, CDR1 is PRHDT and CDR2 FYEKMQ (reference sequence). The CDR3 contains 16 residues. This CDR3 reads CASSTATSGGARKQYF. The CDR3 bases are TGTGCCAGCAGCACCGCTACTAGCGGGGGGGCCCGGAAGCAGTATTTT.

This clonotype was observed a few times. The genes are TRBV6-5 and TRBJ1-5, with TRBD1 as a possible D gene (6 bases). There are 14 residues in the CDR3. The V gene's germline CDR1 is MNHEY and CDR2 SVGAGI. V gave up 4 bases and J gave up 3 bases, with 10 bases separating them. The CDR3 reads CASSSGQHNQPQHF. The CDR3 DNA is TGTGCCAGCAGTTCAGGACAGCACAATCAGCCCCAGCATTTT.

This clonotype was recorded a few times. V gene TRBV12-3 or TRBV12-4 combines with J gene TRBJ1-3; no clear D. V dropped 6 bases and J dropped 0 bases, with 15 bases sitting between them. This CDR3 has 16 residues. CDR3 loop: CASSRSRGSSGNTIYF. The CDR3 DNA is TGTGCCAGCAGCCGATCACGCGGTAGCTCTGGAAACACCATATATTTT.

This clonotype is deemed medium-sized. The genes are TRBV19 and TRBJ2-1; 10 bases map to TRBD1. The CDR3 spans 14 residues. The trim removed 5 bases at V and 9 bases at J, leaving 7 bases unmatched. Germline loops: CDR1 LNHDA, CDR2 SQIVND (reference sequence). CDR3 bases: TGTGCCAGTAGTCCGAGACAGGGGGCGGGTGAGCAGTTCTTC. This gives the protein CASSPRQGAGEQFF.